This T cell receptor (beta chain) emerged from a study of CD4 T cells in relation to SARS-CoV-2 and coronaviruses. On the study more broadly: ViraFEST: approximately 10-day antigen culture of PBMCs, then TCR beta CDR3 sequencing.

Notes on this clone: Its specificity is unknown.

Assay: immunoSEQ multiplex PCR; the TCRdb copy retains only in-frame clones and omits some. The repertoire holds roughly 17,000 clones, with around 82% as singletons. The CDR3 covers 11 residues. Germline V gives CDR1 DFQATT, CDR2 SNEGSKA (reference sequence). The V and J ends lost 7 bases and 4 bases respectively, with 10 bases between them. Unexposed donor CD4+ T cells date from about 2011-2019, before the COVID-19 pandemic. The cells were cultured for around ten days before CD4+ T cells were isolated. The sequenced material came from CD4+ T cells from PBMCs, cultured in vitro. The gene calls are TRBV20-1 and TRBJ2-5; D is undetermined. The clonotype originates from a human donor in good health. The DNA of the CDR3 is TGCAGTGTCCGATGGGGAGAGACCCAGTACTTC. Its translation: CSVRWGETQYF.